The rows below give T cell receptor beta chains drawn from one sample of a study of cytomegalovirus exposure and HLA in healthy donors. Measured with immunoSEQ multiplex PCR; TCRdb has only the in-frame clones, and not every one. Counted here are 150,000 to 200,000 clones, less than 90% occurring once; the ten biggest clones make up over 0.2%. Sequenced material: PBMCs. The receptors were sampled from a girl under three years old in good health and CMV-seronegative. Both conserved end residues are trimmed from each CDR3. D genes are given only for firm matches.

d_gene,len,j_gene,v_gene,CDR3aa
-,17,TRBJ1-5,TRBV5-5,ASSSRPDGAFLGNQPQH
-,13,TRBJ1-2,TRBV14,ASSPTVRAGAGYT
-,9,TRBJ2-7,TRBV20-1,SAGGYYEQY
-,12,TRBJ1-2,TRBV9,ASSSDTGWDGYT
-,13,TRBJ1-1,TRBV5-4,ASSLVAGMGTEAF
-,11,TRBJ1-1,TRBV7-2,ASSLGHHTEAF
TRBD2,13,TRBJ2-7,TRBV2,ASSEVGLANYEQY
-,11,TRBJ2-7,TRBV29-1,SVVGDISYEQY
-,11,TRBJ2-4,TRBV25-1,ASSEAAASIQY
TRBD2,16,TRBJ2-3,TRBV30,AWSVIPPGLGFVGTQY
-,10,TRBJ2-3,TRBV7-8,ASSLFPVPQY
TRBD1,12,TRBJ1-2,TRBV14,ASSQADYRGRSH
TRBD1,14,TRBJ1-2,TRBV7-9,ASSFGTVGPNYGYT
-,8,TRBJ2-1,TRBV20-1,SARAEKQF
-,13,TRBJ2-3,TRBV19,ASSIFYGGEDTQY
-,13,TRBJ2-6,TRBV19,ASSIQGSGANVLT
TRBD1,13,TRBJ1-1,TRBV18,ASSATGTGFTEAF
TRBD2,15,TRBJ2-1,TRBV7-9,ASSYLLAGAIYNEQF
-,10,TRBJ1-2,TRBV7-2,ASSLRGYGYT
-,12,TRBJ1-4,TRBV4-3,ASSQEWENEKLF
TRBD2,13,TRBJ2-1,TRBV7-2,ASSLRLAGANEQF
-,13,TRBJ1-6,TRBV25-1,ASSGGGSYNSPLH
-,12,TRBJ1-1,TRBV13,ASSLRGLYTEAF
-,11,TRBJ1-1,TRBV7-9,ASSPGGGTEAF
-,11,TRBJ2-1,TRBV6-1,ASRNQLYNEQF
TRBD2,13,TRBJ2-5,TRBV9,ASSVGTSGQETQY
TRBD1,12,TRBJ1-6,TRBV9,ASSMGQYNSPLH
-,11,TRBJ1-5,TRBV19,ASTYQAGQPQH
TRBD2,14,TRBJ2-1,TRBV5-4,ASSPTPGGRDNEQF
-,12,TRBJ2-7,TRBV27,ASSRNEVGYEQY
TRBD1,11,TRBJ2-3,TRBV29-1,SVSGGQTDTQY
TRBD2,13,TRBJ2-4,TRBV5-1,ASSLDAGGRNIQY
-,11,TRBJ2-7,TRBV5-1,ASSYRDNYEQY
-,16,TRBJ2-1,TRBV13,ASSLGTPGGQKRDEQF
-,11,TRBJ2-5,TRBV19,ASSGRTQETQY
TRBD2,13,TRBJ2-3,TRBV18,ASSPRTSGSDTQY
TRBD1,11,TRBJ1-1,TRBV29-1,SVQGQMNTEAF
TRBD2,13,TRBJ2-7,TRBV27,ASRPTSESSYEQY
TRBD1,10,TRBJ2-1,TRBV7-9,ASSQLGQEQF
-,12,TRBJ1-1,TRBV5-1,ASSTVPPNTEAF
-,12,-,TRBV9,ASSVDWAGYEQY
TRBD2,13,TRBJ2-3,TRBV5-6,ASSSGGTHTDTQY
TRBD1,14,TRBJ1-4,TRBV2,ASREDRSLFGEKLF
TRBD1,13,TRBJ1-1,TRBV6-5,ASSYDTGVFTEAF
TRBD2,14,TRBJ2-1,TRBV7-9,ASSYRLAGGGFEQF
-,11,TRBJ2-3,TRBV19,ASSTQGTDTQY